The T cell receptor beta chain described here comes from a study of blood T cell repertoires in COVID-19. Participant ages covered roughly 18 to 89 years across some 25 US areas. Germline V gene lookup returns CDR1 KGHDR and CDR2 SFDVKD. The CDR3 covers 15 residues. Trimming removed 4 bases from V and 0 bases from J, with 9 bases in between. The assay was immunoSEQ multiplex PCR, and TCRdb's table has in-frame clones only and misses some. This sample carries about 280,000 clones, nearly 90% of them seen once, and the ten largest clones take around 0.9%. The chain combines TRBV24-1 with TRBJ2-1; D may be TRBD2 (6 bases). Sequenced sample: PBMCs or T cells enriched from blood (not recorded which). This TCR was recovered from a woman in her 30s who had recovered from COVID-19. The CDR3 DNA reads TGTGCCACCAGTGAACAGGAGGGCTCCTACAATGAGCAGTTCTTC. It codes for CATSEQEGSYNEQFF.